These T cell receptor beta chains were read from a single sample in a study of spatial heterogeneity in lung cancer. One entry per CDR3 protein, called by TCRdb with MiXCR from the 5' RACE reads. The sample includes 35,000 to 55,000 distinct CDR3 sequences, approximately 6.2% of them seen just once. Source: PBMCs, taken at surgery. These receptors all stem from a female donor with early-stage non-small cell lung cancer. The CDR3 runs from the conserved cysteine through the conserved F or W. Each record gives: clone size, V gene, CDR3 length, J gene, D gene, CDR3 DNA, CDR3 protein. A D gene is named only where the DNA matches it firmly. The size entry is marked missing in some rows and otherwise reads once, few, many or a size class.

many	TRBV3-1	14	TRBJ1-1	-	TGTGCCAGCAGCCAACAACAGAGTAACACTGAAGCTTTCTTT	CASSQQQSNTEAFF
many	TRBV20-1	12	TRBJ2-5	-	TGCAGTGCGCGGGAAGGCGGCGAGACCCAGTACTTC	CSAREGGETQYF
many	TRBV5-1	14	TRBJ1-4	-	TGCGCCAGCAGCTTGCTTGCAACTAATGAAAAACTGTTTTTT	CASSLLATNEKLFF
many	TRBV7-2	16	TRBJ1-2	TRBD1	TGTGCCAGCAGCTTAGACCCCAGGGGGCGGGACTATGGCTACACCTTC	CASSLDPRGRDYGYTF
few	TRBV6-1	11	TRBJ1-2	-	TGTGCCAGTTTACAAAATTATGGCTACACCTTC	CASLQNYGYTF
many	TRBV11-2	15	TRBJ2-1	TRBD2	TGTGCCAGCAGCGCCAGCGGGGGGGCGTACAATGAGCAGTTCTTC	CASSASGGAYNEQFF
medium-sized	TRBV4-3	20	TRBJ2-2	-	TGCGCCAGCAGCCACCCCCTTTATGCCTCAGGCCCCGCGAACACCGGGGAGCTGTTTTTT	CASSHPLYASGPANTGELFF
many	TRBV12-3/TRBV12-4	13	TRBJ1-5	-	TGTGCCAGCAGTTTTCGCGACTATCAGCCCCAGCATTTT	CASSFRDYQPQHF
-	TRBV5-1	17	TRBJ2-3	TRBD2	TGCGCCAGCAGGTGGCCAGCGGGGAGCGCTAGCACAGATACGCAGTATTTT	CASRWPAGSASTDTQYF
few	TRBV20-1	14	TRBJ2-3	TRBD1	TGCAGTGCCCCGGGACAGGGGAACACAGATACGCAGTATTTT	CSAPGQGNTDTQYF
-	TRBV27	15	TRBJ2-7	-	TGTGCCAGCAGTTATCGGGGGACAGCCGACTACGAGCAGTACTTC	CASSYRGTADYEQYF
many	TRBV2	18	TRBJ2-7	TRBD2	TGTGCCAGCAGTGAAGGAGGACTAGCGGGGGCCATGCTACGGGAGCAGTACTTC	CASSEGGLAGAMLREQYF
many	TRBV7-9	15	TRBJ1-4	TRBD1	TGTGCCATCAAGGACTGGACAGGGAGTAATGAAAAACTGTTTTTT	CAIKDWTGSNEKLFF
many	TRBV5-1	15	TRBJ1-1	-	TGCGCCAGCAGCTTGGCAGGGCCGAGCCTCACTGAAGCTTTCTTT	CASSLAGPSLTEAFF
medium-sized	TRBV11-3	15	TRBJ2-3	-	TGTGCCAGCAGCTACCCGGGGTGGGGCACAGATACGCAGTATTTT	CASSYPGWGTDTQYF
many	TRBV29-1	13	TRBJ2-3	-	TGCAGCGTTGAGAGGGGGGCTCTAGCGCCGCAGTATTTT	CSVERGALAPQYF
many	TRBV2	13	TRBJ1-1	TRBD1	TGTGCCAGCGTGTACAGGGGGCGCACTGAAGCTTTCTTT	CASVYRGRTEAFF
few	TRBV24-1	17	TRBJ2-1	-	TGTGCCACCAGTGGCCCCGACAGACCCCCGGTTGGGAATGAGCAGTTCTTC	CATSGPDRPPVGNEQFF
few	TRBV20-1	15	TRBJ2-1	TRBD2	TGCAGTGCTCGAAGACTAGCGGGGGGGCTAGGTGAGCAGTTCTTC	CSARRLAGGLGEQFF